The rows below give T cell receptor beta chains drawn from one sample of a study of T cell changes during pregnancy in multiple sclerosis. The method was immunoSEQ multiplex PCR; TCRdb's version includes in-frame clones alone and lacks a portion of them. The sample has 60,000 to 90,000 clones; about 92% are singletons. Sample: peripheral blood, taken after pregnancy. These receptors originate from a female donor in good health, enrolled as a control in a pregnancy study. CDR3s include the opening cysteine and the closing phenylalanine or tryptophan. The D gene is left open where the match is weak. Part of the rows lack a size; the others show once, few, many or a class for expanded clones.

>TRBJ2-2|TRBD2|TRBV7-2|-
TGTGCCAGCAGCTCAGGGACTAGCGGGAGACGTGCCACCGGGGAGCTGTTTTTT
CASSSGTSGRRATGELFF
>TRBJ1-6|TRBD1|TRBV5-4|few
TGTGCCAGCAGCTCCGGGCAGGGGGGTTCACCCCTCCACTTT
CASSSGQGGSPLHF
>TRBJ1-2|TRBD1|TRBV6-5|-
TGTGCCAGCAGTTACCTGGGGACAGGGGAATTTGGCTACACCTTC
CASSYLGTGEFGYTF
>TRBJ2-1|TRBD1|TRBV30|-
TGTGCCTGGAGTGACAGGGGAAAGCAGTTCTTC
CAWSDRGKQFF
>TRBJ2-3|TRBD2|TRBV5-5|-
TGTGCCAGCAGCTTGCGACTAGCGGGGACTACAGATACGCAGTATTTT
CASSLRLAGTTDTQYF
>TRBJ1-1|-|TRBV7-8|once
TGTGCCAGCAGCAGGGGCAACACTGAAGCTTTCTTT
CASSRGNTEAFF
>TRBJ2-1|-|TRBV15|-
TGTGCCACCAGCAGACAGGGCTACAATGAGCAGTTCTTC
CATSRQGYNEQFF
>TRBJ2-1|-|TRBV6-1|many
TGTGCCAGCAGTGAAGGACAGGACTACAATGAGCAGTTCTTC
CASSEGQDYNEQFF
>TRBJ1-2|-|TRBV30|-
TGTGCCTGGAGTGTACAAGATTATGTTAACTATGGCTACACCTTC
CAWSVQDYVNYGYTF
>TRBJ2-6|-|TRBV7-9|-
TGTGCCAGCGGGAGAGGGGGCTCTGGGGCCAACGTCCTGACTTTC
CASGRGGSGANVLTF
>TRBJ2-1|TRBD2|TRBV4-2|-
TGTGCCAGCAGCCAAGGCCCCAGGGCTAGCGGGCGATCCAATGAGCAGTTCTTC
CASSQGPRASGRSNEQFF
>TRBJ2-1|TRBD1|TRBV6-6|-
TGTGCCAGCAGTTACGGCCCGACAGGGGATAAGCAGTTCTTC
CASSYGPTGDKQFF
>TRBJ1-2|-|TRBV15|-
TGTGCCACCAGCATGATCCGGGATAACTATGGCTACACCTTC
CATSMIRDNYGYTF
>TRBJ1-2|-|TRBV15|-
TGTGCCACCAGCAGAGTAGATCACTATGGCTACACCTTC
CATSRVDHYGYTF
>TRBJ2-3|-|TRBV2|-
TGTGCCAGCCTATACGCGGGAGATACGCAGTATTTT
CASLYAGDTQYF
>TRBJ1-1|-|TRBV6-6|-
TGTGCCAGCATTTGGAGCACTGAAGCTTTCTTT
CASIWSTEAFF
>TRBJ1-1|-|TRBV19|-
TGTGCCAGTAGTAAGGGAGGTCGAACTGAAGCTTTCTTT
CASSKGGRTEAFF
>TRBJ2-7|TRBD1|TRBV9|-
TGTGCCAGCAGCCGGGACAGGGATCGCGAGCAGTACTTC
CASSRDRDREQYF
>TRBJ2-1|-|TRBV4-1|once
TGCGCCAGCAGCCGCACCCTAGGCGATGAGCAGTTCTTC
CASSRTLGDEQFF
>TRBJ2-3|TRBD2|TRBV5-6|-
TGTGCCAGCAGCTTGCGGGCTAGCGGGAGGGCCGATACGCAGTATTTT
CASSLRASGRADTQYF